This T cell receptor beta chain was profiled in a study of cytomegalovirus exposure and HLA in healthy donors (dated by TCRdb to 2016 to 2017). About the study as a whole: An earlier analysis of about 560 of the donors reported 250 to 350 Gb of sequence data and 117 million unique TCR beta sequences obtained from roughly 170 million T cells. Roughly 300 gigabases of sequencing data and 75 million to 85 million unique TCR sequences made up an early release that covered 640 HLA-typed donors. Of the roughly 410 genotyped donors, approximately 80% were placed in the genetic ancestry cluster associated with self-reported Caucasian donors. The study was designed to test whether signatures of past pathogen exposure could be identified by cataloging public T cell receptors. The T cell repertoires of 666 subjects were profiled by immunosequencing and related to cytomegalovirus serostatus. Besides the first cohort of around 700 subjects, a separate validation cohort made up of roughly 120 different subjects was used. To predict cytomegalovirus infection status, the study brought together high-throughput TCR immunosequencing, statistical association of individual TCRs with disease status, and machine learning. To study patterns of TCR occurrence, a later analysis re-analyzed previously published TCR beta repertoires from under 750 donors and added high-resolution HLA genotyping. Rather than drawing on any new phenotypic data, the later analysis identified candidate immune exposures from TCR beta sequences and the way those sequences occurred across donors. In an earlier analysis of a few hundred of the donors, high-throughput TCR beta sequencing was used to judge whether each TCR beta V gene segment behaved as functional or pseudogenic. Donor age, sex, ethnicity and CMV serostatus were compiled alongside the repertoire data. A later genetic analysis used genome-wide SNP genotypes for about 60% of the roughly 700 donors, treating that subset as a discovery cohort. All discovery cohort repertoires had been generated using a single sequencing platform. Both class I and class II loci were covered by HLA typing, at four-digit resolution. Typing coverage varied by locus: 629-630 donors for A, B, C, DRB1 and DQB1; approximately 560 for DQA1; over 600 for DPA1; more than 450 for DPB1. Five DR-DQ haplotypes were treated as single units for association and clustering because of strong linkage in the cohort. Among over 350 genotyped donors of the cohort, an average of about 240,000 unique TCR beta nucleotide sequences were sequenced per donor, roughly 18% of them non-productive. Study-wide conclusions, independent of this receptor: A cluster of highly shared sequence variants was judged likely to represent a technical artifact of the sequencing pipeline. Immune exposure information for the cohort was limited to CMV serostatus. In vitro tests confirmed that a few of the cytomegalovirus-associated TCR beta chains recognize cytomegalovirus antigens. The earlier analysis of some 560 of the donors excluded about 16 rarely observed V segments, including chromosome 9 orphons, because counts were too low. Across donors, most TCR sequences were observed very rarely, whereas some public TCRs were present in many individuals. Because some donors lacked HLA typing at each locus, the association tests relied only on the typed subset. The presence/absence analyses assumed that sequencing depth was roughly uniform across donors, and that assumption may not be true. Several of the top co-occurrence clusters appeared to be linked to parvovirus B19, influenza, CMV and Epstein-Barr virus, according to a later analysis. Assigning TCR associations to individual alleles was difficult when HLA alleles, especially DR and DQ, strongly co-occurred. A later analysis found that HLA-associated TCR beta chains were more clonally expanded and had lower generation probabilities than equally common non-associated chains. In the study, 150 to 200 TCR beta chains were listed as associated with cytomegalovirus. The classifier was reported to diagnose cytomegalovirus status with high specificity and sensitivity in both the original cohort and the validation cohort. In an earlier analysis of some 500 of the donors, most TCR beta V segments were observed in productive rearrangements about 90% or about 30% of the time, broadly matching IMGT annotations. Some IMGT-functional V segments, including TRBV6-2 and TRBV6-3, could not be told apart with the 87-base-pair reads, so those segments were excluded. In a later genetic analysis, fewer N-insertions in productive TCRs were reported among donors in an Asian-associated ancestry cluster than the roughly 640-donor mean. A further reported finding was that TCR beta sequences accurately predicted the HLA-A and HLA-B alleles for most subjects in the first cohort. At a false discovery rate of 0.05, a later analysis linked 16,951 TCR beta sequences to specific HLA alleles. V-gene and J-gene trimming of TCR beta chains was associated with a missense DCLRE1C variant in a later genetic analysis, and the association was replicated in an independent cohort. Only TCR beta chains were sequenced in this cohort, and the absence of alpha or paired-chain data limited detectable features. According to a later analysis, most CMV-associated TCR beta chains appeared to be HLA-restricted, and the HLA associations seemed to be driven largely by CMV exposure. A later analysis found that TCR association rates varied across HLA loci, with DRB1 alleles showing the most associated TCRs and HLA-C alleles the fewest. Linkage disequilibrium might explain the correlated functional status among segregating V segments, but an unknown experimental factor could not be excluded. It was suggested by the authors that the approach could potentially be generalized to other disease states and immunological phenotypes.

As regards this clone: Its specific antigen is unknown. Base qualities were left out, and no much larger clone turns up one base away.

In total, roughly 670 healthy bone marrow donors made up the cohort. At the time of sampling, every cohort member was nominally healthy, though immune exposures that went unrecorded were likely present. The donor tested CMV seronegative, placing the donor among the 350 or so seronegative members of the cohort. A peripheral blood sample was collected from each donor, and TCR beta sequencing was performed on peripheral blood mononuclear cells. The Qiagen DNeasy Blood Extraction Kit was used to extract genomic DNA from the blood cell samples. Library prep was done by the immunoSEQ multiplex PCR assay. The multiplex PCR relied on a mix of 60 forward primers for TCR Vbeta segments and 13 reverse primers for TCR Jbeta segments. The CDR3 region of rearranged TCR beta genes was amplified from genomic DNA with a multiplex PCR assay. The Illumina HiSeq System was used to sequence the amplified TCR beta libraries as 87-base-pair reads. Under the source paper's analysis protocol: A later analysis counted about 80 million unique TCR beta chains across the 666 repertoires, and approximately 11 million of these chains were shared by at least two donors. Raw reads were error-corrected and collapsed into unique sequences with a nearest-neighbor algorithm that merged closely related sequences to remove PCR and sequencing errors. To assign V, D and J gene segments, CDR3 sequences were aligned to IMGT reference sequences. For a sequence to be retained, at least a six-nucleotide match to both a V gene segment and a J gene segment was required. A rearrangement counted as productive if the CDR3 had no stop codons and remained in frame with V and J, and every other rearrangement counted as non-productive. CDR3 was defined according to IMGT convention as the region running from the second conserved V-encoded cysteine to the conserved J-encoded phenylalanine. The earlier analysis of about 620 of the donors excluded sequences that lacked an unambiguous match to a single V gene segment. In an earlier analysis of 500 to 750 of the donors, V segments were called functional above 56.7% productive rearrangements and were called segregating when the between-donor standard deviation exceeded 5%. A statistical classification framework was developed to diagnose cytomegalovirus status using the catalog of TCR beta chain sequences. V and J gene assignment, in a later analysis, came from comparing TCR nucleotide sequences with IMGT/GENE-DB human TR gene sequences. Using the TCRdist pipeline, a later analysis assigned CDR3 sequences along with most-parsimonious VDJ recombination scenarios. In a later analysis, every TCR beta chain was defined by the combination of its CDR3 amino acid sequence and its V-gene family, and reads without a unique V-gene family were dropped. As a way to deal with suspected cross-contamination and a sequencing artifact, a later analysis dropped more than 500 nucleotide sequences that were highly shared and had low generation probability. A later analysis calculated a clonal expansion index for each public chain from normalized within-repertoire ranks of inferred template counts. Generation probabilities in a later analysis came from a VDJ recombination model fitted to out-of-frame rearrangements, and those results were checked against IGoR. A later analysis scored TCR-TCR, TCR-HLA and TCR-CMV co-occurrence with hypergeometric tests, applying a repertoire-size bias correction to TCR pairs. A later analysis estimated false discovery rates by permuting HLA or CMV assignments 20 times. In a later analysis, co-occurring TCRs were grouped using DBSCAN, and TCRdist sequence similarity was added for clustering within HLA-allele-positive subsets. Co-occurrence clustering excluded repertoires with fewer than 30,000 or more than 120,000 public chains, plus five with anomalous nucleotide sharing. Not all clones reach the TCRdb copy of this immuneACCESS table, which keeps in-frame sequences only. Checked studies attribute under half of the gap to unresolved V genes and leave the rest unexplained. From that table come the V and J calls and clone size; the DNA was used to work out D and trimming. The sample has roughly 200,000 clones on record, roughly four fifths of them singletons. About 2.9% of the sample is taken by the ten largest.

CDR1 MDHEN and CDR2 SYDVKM are derived from the germline V gene. Compared with germline, V lacks 6 bases and J lacks 4 bases; bases without a gene match: 12. The CDR3 covers 16 residues, taking in both the cysteine and the phenylalanine. Only the CDR3 part of the read is kept: 48 bases, read in frame from the first base. This clonotype originated in a male donor in good health and CMV-seronegative. The sequencing sample was made of PBMCs. In this chain, TRBV28 is recombined with TRBJ1-5; 7 central bases correspond to TRBD1. The CDR3 loop reads CASSLEGARLNQPQHF. The DNA sequence is TGTGCCAGCAGCCTAGAGGGGGCACGACTTAATCAGCCCCAGCATTTT.